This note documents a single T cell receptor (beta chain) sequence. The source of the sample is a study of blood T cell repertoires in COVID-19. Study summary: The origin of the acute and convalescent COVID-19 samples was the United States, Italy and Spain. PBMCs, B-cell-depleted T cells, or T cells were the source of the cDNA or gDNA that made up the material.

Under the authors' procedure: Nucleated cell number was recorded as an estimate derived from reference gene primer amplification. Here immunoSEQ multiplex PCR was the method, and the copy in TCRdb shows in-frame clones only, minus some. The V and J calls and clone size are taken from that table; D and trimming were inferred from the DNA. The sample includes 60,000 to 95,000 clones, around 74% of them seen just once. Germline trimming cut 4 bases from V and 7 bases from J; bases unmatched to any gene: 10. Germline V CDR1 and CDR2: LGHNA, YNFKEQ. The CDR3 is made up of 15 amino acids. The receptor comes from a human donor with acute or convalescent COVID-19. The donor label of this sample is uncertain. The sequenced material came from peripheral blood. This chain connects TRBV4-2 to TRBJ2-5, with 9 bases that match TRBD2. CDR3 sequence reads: CASSPAASGAWTQYF. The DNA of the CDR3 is TGTGCCAGCAGCCCGGCAGCTAGCGGGGCCTGGACCCAGTACTTC.